This T cell receptor beta chain originates from a study of cytomegalovirus exposure and HLA in healthy donors. V gave up 3 bases and J gave up 3 bases, with 15 bases separating them. Germline CDR1 is LNHDA and CDR2 is SQIVND (reference sequence). The CDR3 is 17 residues long. This clone turned up a few times. Its antigen is undetermined. The study ran its PCR with 60 Vbeta and 13 Jbeta primers. Assay used: immunoSEQ multiplex PCR; TCRdb lists only in-frame clones, some missing. The repertoire has 100,000 to 150,000 clones, under 20% of them found once; the top ten carry approximately 2.9%. General study results and limits: The investigators catalogued 150 to 200 TCR beta chains as cytomegalovirus-associated. Analyzed later, most CMV-associated TCR beta chains appeared HLA-restricted.

The chain carries TRBV19 and TRBJ2-6; no clear D gene. The sequence came from a female donor in good health and CMV-seropositive. Material for sequencing was PBMCs. CDR3 protein: CASSIEWYRDGANVLTF. The CDR3, as DNA: TGTGCCAGTAGTATTGAATGGTACCGAGATGGGGCCAACGTCCTGACTTTC.